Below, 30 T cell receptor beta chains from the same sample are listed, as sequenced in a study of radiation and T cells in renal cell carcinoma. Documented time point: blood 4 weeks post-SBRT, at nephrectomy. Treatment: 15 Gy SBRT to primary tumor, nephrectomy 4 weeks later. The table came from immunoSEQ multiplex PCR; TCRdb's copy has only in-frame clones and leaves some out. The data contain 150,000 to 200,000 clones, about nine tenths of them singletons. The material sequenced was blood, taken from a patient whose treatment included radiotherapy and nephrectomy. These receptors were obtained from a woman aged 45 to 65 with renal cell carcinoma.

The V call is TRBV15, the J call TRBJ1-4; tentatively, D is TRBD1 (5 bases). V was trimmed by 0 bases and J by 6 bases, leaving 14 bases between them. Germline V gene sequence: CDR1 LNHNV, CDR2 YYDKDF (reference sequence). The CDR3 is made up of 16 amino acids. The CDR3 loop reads CATSRDIGRGDEKLFF. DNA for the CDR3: TGTGCCACCAGCAGAGATATCGGGAGGGGAGATGAAAAACTGTTTTTT.

As DNA, the CDR3 is TGCGCCAGCAGCCCCGACAGAGAAGAAAAACTGTTTTTT. Encoded protein: CASSPDREEKLFF. The chain employs TRBV4-1 and TRBJ1-4; possible D gene TRBD1, 5 bases. Germline-derived CDR1 and CDR2 are MGHRA and YSYEKL. V shed 4 bases and J shed 8 bases, with 11 bases lying between them. CDR3 size: 13 residues.

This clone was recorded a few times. The chain's CDR3 is CASSDGQAGTEAFF. Here the CDR3 DNA reads TGTGCCAGCAGTGACGGACAAGCGGGCACTGAAGCTTTCTTT. The genes are TRBV6-1 and TRBJ1-1, with D possibly TRBD1 on 5 matching bases. CDR1 is MNHNS, CDR2 SASEGT, per germline. CDR3 length: 14 amino acids. Trimming removed 3 bases at V and 4 bases at J, with 12 bases between.

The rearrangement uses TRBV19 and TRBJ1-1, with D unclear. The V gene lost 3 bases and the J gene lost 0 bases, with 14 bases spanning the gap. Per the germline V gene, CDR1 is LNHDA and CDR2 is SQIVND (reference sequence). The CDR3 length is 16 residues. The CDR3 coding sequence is TGTGCCAGTAGTATCGGGTTCGGCAGGATGAACACTGAAGCTTTCTTT. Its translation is CASSIGFGRMNTEAFF.

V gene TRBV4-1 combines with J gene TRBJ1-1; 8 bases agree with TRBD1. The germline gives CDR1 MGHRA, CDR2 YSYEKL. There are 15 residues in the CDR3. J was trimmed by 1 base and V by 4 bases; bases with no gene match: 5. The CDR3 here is CASSRSGQANTEAFF. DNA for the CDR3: TGCGCCAGCAGCCGGTCGGGACAGGCGAACACTGAAGCTTTCTTT.

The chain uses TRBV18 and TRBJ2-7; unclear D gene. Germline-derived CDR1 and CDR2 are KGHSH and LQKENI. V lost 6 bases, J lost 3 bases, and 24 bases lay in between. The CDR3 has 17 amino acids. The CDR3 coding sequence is TGTGCCAGCTCGCCCAATCGGCTCGTACTGCAGGTCTACGAGCAGTACTTC. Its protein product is CASSPNRLVLQVYEQYF.

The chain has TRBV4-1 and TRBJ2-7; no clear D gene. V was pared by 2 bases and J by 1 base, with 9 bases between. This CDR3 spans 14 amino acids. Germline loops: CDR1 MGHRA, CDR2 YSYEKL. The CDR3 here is CASSQLLDSYEQYF. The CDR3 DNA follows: TGCGCCAGCAGCCAACTGCTAGATTCCTACGAGCAGTACTTC.

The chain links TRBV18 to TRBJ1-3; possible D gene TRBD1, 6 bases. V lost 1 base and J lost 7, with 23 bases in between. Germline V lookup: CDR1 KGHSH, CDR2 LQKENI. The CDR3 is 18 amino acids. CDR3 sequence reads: CASSPLLTQGKGRNTIYF. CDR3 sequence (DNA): TGTGCCAGCTCACCACTTCTTACCCAGGGGAAGGGCCGGAACACCATATATTTT.

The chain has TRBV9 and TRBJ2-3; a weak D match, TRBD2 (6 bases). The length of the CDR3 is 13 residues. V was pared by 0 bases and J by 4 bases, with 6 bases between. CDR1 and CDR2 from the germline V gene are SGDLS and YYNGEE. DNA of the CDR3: TGTGCCAGCAGCGTAGAGCGGGCAGATACGCAGTATTTT. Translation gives CASSVERADTQYF. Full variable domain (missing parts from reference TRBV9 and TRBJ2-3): DSGVTQTPKHLITATGQRVTLRCSPRSGDLSVYWYQQSLDQGLQFLIQYYNGEERAKGNILERFSAQQFPDLHSELNLSSLELGDSALYFCASSVERADTQYFGPGTRLTVL.

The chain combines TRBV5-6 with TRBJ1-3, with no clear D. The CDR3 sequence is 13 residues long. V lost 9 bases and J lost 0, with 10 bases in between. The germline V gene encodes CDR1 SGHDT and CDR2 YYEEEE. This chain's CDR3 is CATLDNSGNTIYF. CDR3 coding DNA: TGTGCCACCCTTGACAACTCTGGAAACACCATATATTTT.

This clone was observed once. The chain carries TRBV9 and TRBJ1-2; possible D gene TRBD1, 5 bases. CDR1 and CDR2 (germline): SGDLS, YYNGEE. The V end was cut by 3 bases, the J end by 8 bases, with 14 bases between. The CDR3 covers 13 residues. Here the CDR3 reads CASSDRPGQGYTF. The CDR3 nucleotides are TGTGCCAGCAGCGATCGCCCAGGGCAAGGCTACACCTTC.

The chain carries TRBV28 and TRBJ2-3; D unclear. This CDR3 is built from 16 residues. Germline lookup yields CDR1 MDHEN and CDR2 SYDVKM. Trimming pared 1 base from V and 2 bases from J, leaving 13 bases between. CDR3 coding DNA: TGTGCCAGCAGTTTATTACAGCTCCGAACCACAGATACGCAGTATTTT. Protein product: CASSLLQLRTTDTQYF.

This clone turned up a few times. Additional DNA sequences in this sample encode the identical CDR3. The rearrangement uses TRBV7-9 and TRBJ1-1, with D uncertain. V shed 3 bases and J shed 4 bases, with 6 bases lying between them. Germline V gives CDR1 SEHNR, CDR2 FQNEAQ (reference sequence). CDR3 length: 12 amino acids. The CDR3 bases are TGTGCCAGCAGCTTGGCGGTCACTGAAGCTTTCTTT. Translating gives CASSLAVTEAFF.

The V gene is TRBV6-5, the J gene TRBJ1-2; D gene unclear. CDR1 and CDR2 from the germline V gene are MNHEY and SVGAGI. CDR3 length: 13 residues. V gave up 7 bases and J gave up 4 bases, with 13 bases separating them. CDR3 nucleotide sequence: TGTGCCAGCACCCCCGGACGGATCTATGGCTACACCTTC. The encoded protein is CASTPGRIYGYTF.

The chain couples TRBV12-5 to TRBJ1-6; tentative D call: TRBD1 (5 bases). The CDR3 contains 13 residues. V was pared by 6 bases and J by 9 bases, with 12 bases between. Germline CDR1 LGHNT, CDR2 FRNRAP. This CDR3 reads CASGEGGASPLHF. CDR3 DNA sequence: TGTGCTAGTGGAGAGGGCGGGGCTTCACCCCTCCACTTT.

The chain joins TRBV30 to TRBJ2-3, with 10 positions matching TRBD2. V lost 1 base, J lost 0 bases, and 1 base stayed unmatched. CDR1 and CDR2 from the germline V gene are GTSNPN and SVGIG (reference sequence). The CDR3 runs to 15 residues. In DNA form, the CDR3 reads TGTGCCTGGAGTGGGGGACTAGCGAGCACAGATACGCAGTATTTT. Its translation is CAWSGGLASTDTQYF.

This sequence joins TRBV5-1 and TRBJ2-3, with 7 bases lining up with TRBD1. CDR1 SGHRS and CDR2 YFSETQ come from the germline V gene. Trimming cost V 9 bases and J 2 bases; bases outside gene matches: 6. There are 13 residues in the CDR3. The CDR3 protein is CATTDRVTDTQYF. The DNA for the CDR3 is TGCGCCACTACAGACAGGGTCACAGATACGCAGTATTTT.

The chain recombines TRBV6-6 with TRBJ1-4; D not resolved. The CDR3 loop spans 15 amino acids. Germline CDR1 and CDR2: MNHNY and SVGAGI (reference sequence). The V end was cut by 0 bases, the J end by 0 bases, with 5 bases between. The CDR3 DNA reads TGTGCCAGCAGTTACTCGGAATCAACTAATGAAAAACTGTTTTTT. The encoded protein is CASSYSESTNEKLFF.

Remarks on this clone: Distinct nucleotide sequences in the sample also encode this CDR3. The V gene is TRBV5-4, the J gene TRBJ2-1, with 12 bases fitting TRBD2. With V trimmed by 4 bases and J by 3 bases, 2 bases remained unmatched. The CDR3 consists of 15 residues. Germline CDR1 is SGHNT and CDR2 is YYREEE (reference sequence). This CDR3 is CASSPGLAGYNEQFF. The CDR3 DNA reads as TGTGCCAGCAGCCCGGGACTAGCGGGCTACAATGAGCAGTTCTTC. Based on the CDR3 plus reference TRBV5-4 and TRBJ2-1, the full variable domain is ETGVTQSPTHLIKTRGQQVTLRCSSQSGHNTVSWYQQALGQGPQFIFQYYREEENGRGNFPPRFSGLQFPNYSSELNVNALELDDSALYLCASSPGLAGYNEQFFGPGTRLTVL.

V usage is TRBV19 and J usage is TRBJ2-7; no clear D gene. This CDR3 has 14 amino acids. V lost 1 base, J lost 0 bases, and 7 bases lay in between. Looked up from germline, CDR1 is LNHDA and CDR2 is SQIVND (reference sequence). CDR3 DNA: TGTGCCAGTAGTATAGCTGGGGACTCCTACGAGCAGTACTTC. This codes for CASSIAGDSYEQYF. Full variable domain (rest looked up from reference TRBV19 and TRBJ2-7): DGGITQSPKYLFRKEGQNVTLSCEQNLNHDAMYWYRQDPGQGLRLIYYSQIVNDFQKGDIAEGYSVSREKKESFPLTVTSAQKNPTAFYLCASSIAGDSYEQYFGPGTRLTVT.

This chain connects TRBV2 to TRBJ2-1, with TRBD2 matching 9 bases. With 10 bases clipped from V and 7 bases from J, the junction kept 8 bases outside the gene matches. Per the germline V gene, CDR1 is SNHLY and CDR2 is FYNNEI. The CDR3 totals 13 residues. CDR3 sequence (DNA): TGTGCCACCATAGGGCTAGCGGGAAATGAGCAGTTCTTC. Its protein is CATIGLAGNEQFF.

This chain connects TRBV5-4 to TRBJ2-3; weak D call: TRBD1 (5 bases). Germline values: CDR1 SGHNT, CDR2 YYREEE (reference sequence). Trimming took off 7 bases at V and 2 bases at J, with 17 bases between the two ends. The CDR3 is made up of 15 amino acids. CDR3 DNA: TGTGCCAGCCCCGAAACAGGACCCTACACAGATACGCAGTATTTT. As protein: CASPETGPYTDTQYF.

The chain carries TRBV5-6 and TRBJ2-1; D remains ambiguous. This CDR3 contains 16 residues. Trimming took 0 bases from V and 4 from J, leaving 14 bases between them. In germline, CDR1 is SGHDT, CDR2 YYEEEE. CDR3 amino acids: CASSLADWTAYNEQFF. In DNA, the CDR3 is TGTGCCAGCAGCTTGGCGGATTGGACGGCTTACAATGAGCAGTTCTTC.

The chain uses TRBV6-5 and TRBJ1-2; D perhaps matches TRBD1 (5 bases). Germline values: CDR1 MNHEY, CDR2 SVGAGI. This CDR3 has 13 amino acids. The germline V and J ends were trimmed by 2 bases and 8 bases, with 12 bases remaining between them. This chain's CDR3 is CASSYGGRGGYTF. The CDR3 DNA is TGTGCCAGCAGTTACGGCGGGAGGGGAGGCTACACCTTC.

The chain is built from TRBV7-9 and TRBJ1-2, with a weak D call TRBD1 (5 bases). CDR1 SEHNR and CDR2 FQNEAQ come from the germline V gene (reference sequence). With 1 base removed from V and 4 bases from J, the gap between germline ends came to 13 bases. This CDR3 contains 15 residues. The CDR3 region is CASSLGDSSFYGYTF. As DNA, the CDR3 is TGTGCCAGCAGCTTAGGTGACAGTTCCTTCTATGGCTACACCTTC.

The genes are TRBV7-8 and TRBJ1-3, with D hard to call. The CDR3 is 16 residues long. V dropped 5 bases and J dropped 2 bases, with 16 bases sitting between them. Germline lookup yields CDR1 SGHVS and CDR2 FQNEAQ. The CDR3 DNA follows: TGTGCCAGCAGCCAAGAGGCAGCTTGGACTGGAAACACCATATATTTT. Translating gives CASSQEAAWTGNTIYF.

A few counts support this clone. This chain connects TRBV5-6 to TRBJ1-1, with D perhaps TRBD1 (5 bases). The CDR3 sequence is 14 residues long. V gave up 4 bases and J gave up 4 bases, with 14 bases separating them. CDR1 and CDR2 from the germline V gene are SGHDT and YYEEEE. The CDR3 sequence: CASSLRVTVTEAFF. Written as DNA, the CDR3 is TGTGCCAGCAGCCTCAGGGTCACAGTCACTGAAGCTTTCTTT.

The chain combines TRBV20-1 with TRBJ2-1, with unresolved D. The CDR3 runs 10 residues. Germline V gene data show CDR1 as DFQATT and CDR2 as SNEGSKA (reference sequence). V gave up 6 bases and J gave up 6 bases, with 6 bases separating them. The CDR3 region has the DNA TGCAGTGCGAGTTCCAATGAGCAGTTCTTC. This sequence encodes CSASSNEQFF.

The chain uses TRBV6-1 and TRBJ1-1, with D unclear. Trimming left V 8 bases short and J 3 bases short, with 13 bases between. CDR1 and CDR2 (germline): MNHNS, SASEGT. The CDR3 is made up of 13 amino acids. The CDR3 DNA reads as TGTGCCAGCCAGACGGAGGGCGACACTGAAGCTTTCTTT. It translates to CASQTEGDTEAFF.

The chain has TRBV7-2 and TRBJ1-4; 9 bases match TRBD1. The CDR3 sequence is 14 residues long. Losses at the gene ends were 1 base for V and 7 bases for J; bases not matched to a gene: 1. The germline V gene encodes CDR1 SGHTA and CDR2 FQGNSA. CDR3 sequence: CASSLGQGVEKLFF. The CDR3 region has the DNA TGTGCCAGCAGCTTAGGACAGGGGGTTGAAAAACTGTTTTTT.